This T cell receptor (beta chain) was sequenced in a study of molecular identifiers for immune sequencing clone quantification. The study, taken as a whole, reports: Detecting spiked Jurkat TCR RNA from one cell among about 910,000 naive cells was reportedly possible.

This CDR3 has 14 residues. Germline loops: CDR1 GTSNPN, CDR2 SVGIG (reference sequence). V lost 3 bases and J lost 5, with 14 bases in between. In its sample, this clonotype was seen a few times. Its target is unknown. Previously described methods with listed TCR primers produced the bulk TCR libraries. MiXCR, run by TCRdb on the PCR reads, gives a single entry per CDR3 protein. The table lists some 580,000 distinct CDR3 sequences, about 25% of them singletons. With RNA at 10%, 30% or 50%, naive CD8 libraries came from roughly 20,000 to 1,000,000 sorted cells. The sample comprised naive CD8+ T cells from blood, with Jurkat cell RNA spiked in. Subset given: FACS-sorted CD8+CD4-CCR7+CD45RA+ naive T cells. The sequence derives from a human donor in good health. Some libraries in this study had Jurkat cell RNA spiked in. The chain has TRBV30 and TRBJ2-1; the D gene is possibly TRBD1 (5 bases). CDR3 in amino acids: CAWSAGAGDNEQFF. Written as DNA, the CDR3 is TGTGCCTGGAGCGCTGGGGCCGGTGACAATGAGCAGTTCTTC.